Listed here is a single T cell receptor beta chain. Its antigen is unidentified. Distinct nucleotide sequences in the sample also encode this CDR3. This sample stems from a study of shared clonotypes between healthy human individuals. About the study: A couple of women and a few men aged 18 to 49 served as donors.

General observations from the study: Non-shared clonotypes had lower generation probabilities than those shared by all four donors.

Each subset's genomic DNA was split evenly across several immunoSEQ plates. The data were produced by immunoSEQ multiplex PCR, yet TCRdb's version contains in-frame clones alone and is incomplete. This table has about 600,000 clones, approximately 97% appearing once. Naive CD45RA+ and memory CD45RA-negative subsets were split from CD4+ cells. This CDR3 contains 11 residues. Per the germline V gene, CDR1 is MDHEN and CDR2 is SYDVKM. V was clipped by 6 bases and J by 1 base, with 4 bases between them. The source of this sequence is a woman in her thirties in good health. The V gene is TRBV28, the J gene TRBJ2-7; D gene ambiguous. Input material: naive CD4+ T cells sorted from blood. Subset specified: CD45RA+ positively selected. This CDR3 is CASRTSYEQYF. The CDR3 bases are TGTGCCAGCAGGACTTCCTACGAGCAGTACTTC.